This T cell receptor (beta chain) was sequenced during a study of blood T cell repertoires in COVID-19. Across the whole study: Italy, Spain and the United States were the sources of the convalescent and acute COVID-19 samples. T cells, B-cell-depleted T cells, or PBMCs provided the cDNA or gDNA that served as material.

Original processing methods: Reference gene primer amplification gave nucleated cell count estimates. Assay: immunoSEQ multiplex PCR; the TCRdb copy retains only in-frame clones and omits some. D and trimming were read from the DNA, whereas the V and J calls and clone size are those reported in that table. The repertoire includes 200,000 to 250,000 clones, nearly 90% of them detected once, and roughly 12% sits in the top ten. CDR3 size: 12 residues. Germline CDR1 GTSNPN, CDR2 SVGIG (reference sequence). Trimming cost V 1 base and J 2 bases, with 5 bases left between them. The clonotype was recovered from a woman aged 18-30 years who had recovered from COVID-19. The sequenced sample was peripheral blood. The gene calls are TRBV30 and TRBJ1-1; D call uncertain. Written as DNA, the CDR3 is TGTGCCTGGAGTGGTGGCAACACTGAAGCTTTCTTT. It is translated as CAWSGGNTEAFF.